The T cell receptor (beta chain) described here comes from a study of blood T cell repertoires in COVID-19. Study-wide context: Italy, Spain and the United States were the sources of the convalescent and acute COVID-19 samples. Sources were T cells, B-cell-depleted T cells, or PBMCs; the material itself was cDNA or gDNA.

Study processing details: Researchers report that nucleated cell counts were estimated from reference gene primer amplification. The data were produced by immunoSEQ multiplex PCR, yet TCRdb's version contains in-frame clones alone and is incomplete. From that table come the V and J calls and clone size; the DNA was used to work out D and trimming. Of some 400,000 clones listed, more than 65% are singletons. V gave up 5 bases and J gave up 2 bases; unmatched junction bases: 4. Looked up from germline, CDR1 is SEHNR and CDR2 is FQNEAQ (reference sequence). This CDR3 contains 15 residues. The material sequenced was peripheral blood. The TCR comes from a human donor with acute or convalescent COVID-19. The donor label of this sample is uncertain. V and J are TRBV7-9 and TRBJ1-5; 9 bases fit TRBD1. The CDR3 DNA reads TGTGCCAGCAGCAGGACAGGGGATGGCAATCAGCCCCAGCATTTT. This encodes CASSRTGDGNQPQHF. The full variable domain, rest sourced from reference TRBV7-9 and TRBJ1-5, is DTGVSQNPRHKITKRGQNVTFRCDPISEHNRLYWYRQTLGQGPEFLTYFQNEAQLEKSRLLSDRFSAERPKGSFSTLEIQRTEQGDSAMYLCASSRTGDGNQPQHFGDGTRLSIL.